A selection of T cell receptor beta chains follows, all from one sample in a study of PD-L1 blockade in urothelial cancer. Sequencing used immunoSEQ multiplex PCR; TCRdb keeps in-frame clones, though not all of them. The sample has over 30,000 clones; over 75% are singletons. The sample was PBMCs, taken around atezolizumab (anti-PD-L1) treatment. The receptors derive from a man in his fifties or sixties with urothelial cancer. The CDR3 runs from the conserved cysteine through the conserved F or W. The D gene is left open where the match is weak. Rows give clone size only sometimes, using once, few, many, or a class for an expanded clone.

d_call clone_size j_call v_call cdr3_nt cdr3_aa
- - TRBJ2-5 TRBV7-9 TGTGCCAGCAGGGGCAGTGGTGGAGAGACCCAGTACTTC CASRGSGGETQYF
TRBD1 - TRBJ2-3 TRBV5-4 TGTGCCAGCAGTTCGGGACAGCACAACACAGATACGCAGTATTTT CASSSGQHNTDTQYF
TRBD2 - TRBJ2-3 TRBV11-3 TGTGCCAGCAGCTTCCTAGCGGCAGATACGCAGTATTTT CASSFLAADTQYF
TRBD1 - TRBJ1-2 TRBV5-5 TGTGCCAGCAGCTTGCGGGCCGGGACAGGGAACTATGGCTACACCTTC CASSLRAGTGNYGYTF
TRBD1 few TRBJ2-7 TRBV7-9 TGTGCCAGCAGTCCCTCATATCGGGACAGGGACTACGAGCAGTACTTC CASSPSYRDRDYEQYF
TRBD1 - TRBJ1-4 TRBV4-1 TGCGCCAGCAGCTCCCCGGGACAGGGAAGTGAAAAACTGTTTTTT CASSSPGQGSEKLFF
TRBD2 - TRBJ2-3 TRBV5-4 TGTGCCAGCAGCTCGCCGGGGGGGAGCACAGATACGCAGTATTTT CASSSPGGSTDTQYF
TRBD1 once TRBJ2-6 TRBV5-1 TGCGCCAGCCAGGGGACAGGGAGGGCCAACGTCCTGACTTTC CASQGTGRANVLTF
TRBD2 - TRBJ2-3 TRBV30 TGTGCCTGGAGTGTTGGGCTAGCGGGAGCGAAGAGCACAGATACGCAGTATTTT CAWSVGLAGAKSTDTQYF
- - TRBJ2-3 TRBV7-7 TGTGCTAGCAGCTTATTCAGCGGCCCTCCAGGCACAGATACGCAGTATTTT CASSLFSGPPGTDTQYF
- - TRBJ1-2 TRBV20-1 TGCAGTGCCAAGACAGACTATGGCTACACCTTC CSAKTDYGYTF
TRBD2 - TRBJ2-7 TRBV2 TGTGCCAGCAACAGACTAGCGGGAGTGAAGTACTTC CASNRLAGVKYF
- - TRBJ1-3 TRBV7-2 TGTGCCGAAACACCGACCGGGTCCTCTGGAAACACCATATATTTT CAETPTGSSGNTIYF